This T cell receptor beta chain was sequenced for a study of T-cell memory formation after mild COVID-19. Study summary: Most TCR clusters belonged to a single donor.

A note on this clonotype: Antigen unknown.

Study conclusions and caveats: Clones that shrank (day 15 to 85) were balanced CD4/CD8, whereas later expanders leaned CD4+. Clones that contracted clustered mainly in CM and EM if CD4+ and in EMRA if CD8+.

TCRdb re-analysed the 5' RACE reads in MiXCR, keeping a single row per CDR3 protein. The sample holds approximately 290,000 distinct CDR3 sequences, approximately 20% seen once. Specimen: PBMCs or a T cell subset sorted from them (not recorded which). This receptor was obtained from a man aged 18 to 29 who had mild COVID-19 (a few samples of this study predate the infection). Cell type and time point are not known.

CDR3 nucleotides: TGCGCCAGCAGCCAAGGACAGGGGCCGCCTAGGGGTAGTGGCTACACCTTC. Translation: CASSQGQGPPRGSGYTF. V and J are TRBV5-1 and TRBJ1-2; 9 bases are a match to TRBD1. Germline V gene data show CDR1 as SGHRS and CDR2 as YFSETQ. This CDR3 has 17 amino acids. V was clipped by 4 bases and J by 7 bases; unmatched bases: 17. Full variable domain (rest looked up from reference TRBV5-1 and TRBJ1-2): KAGVTQTPRYLIKTRGQQVTLSCSPISGHRSVSWYQQTPGQGLQFLFEYFSETQRNKGNFPGRFSGRQFSNSRSEMNVSTLELGDSALYLCASSQGQGPPRGSGYTFGSGTRLTVV.